A single count supports the clone carrying this TCR beta chain. Its antigen remains unknown. Study processing details: ImmunoSEQ sequences covered only the junction and lacked quality scores; filtering therefore differed. The protocol was immunoSEQ multiplex PCR, while the TCRdb copy is restricted to in-frame clones and leaves out a portion. V, J and clone size derive from that table, while D and trimming were established from the DNA sequence. The profile shows 2 million to 2.5 million clones, approximately 94% of them singletons. The naive CD8 population came from CD45RO-negative cells selected for CCR7, without terminally differentiated effector memory CD45RA+ cells. The entry originates in a study of shared clonotypes between healthy human individuals. General observations from the study: Naive subsets typically showed greater estimated richness than memory subsets.

Germline CDR1 SGHNT, CDR2 YYREEE (reference sequence). The CDR3 length is 14 residues. J was trimmed by 7 bases and V by 2 bases; bases with no gene match: 4. Input material: naive CD8+ T cells sorted from blood. The chain recombines TRBV5-4 with TRBJ2-2; 8 positions agree with TRBD1. This sequence was found in a young man in good health. CDR3 bases: TGTGCCAGCAGCTTTACAGGGGGAATCGGGGAGCTGTTTTTT. This translates into CASSFTGGIGELFF.